This T cell receptor (beta chain) comes out of a study of blood T cells in healthy people across ages. Through a sample-barcoded 5' primer and a J-beta primer mix, a second PCR was run for roughly 6 to 11 cycles. TCRdb re-called the 5' RACE reads with MiXCR, one entry per CDR3 protein. The sample includes 1.5 million to 2 million distinct CDR3 sequences, around 50% of them seen just once. The study drew donors from healthy Caucasian individuals in Russia aged roughly 6 to 90. Total RNA, at least 6 micrograms per sample, came from PBMCs. This clonotype was observed a few times. Antigen unknown. The V segment lost 1 base and the J segment 6 bases; nucleotides outside the gene matches: 4. Germline CDR1 reads MGHRA; CDR2 reads YSYEKL. The CDR3 has 15 amino acids. Findings and limits, study-wide: Older age went with lower TCR beta diversity per million T cells, in a roughly linear way. The diversity estimates, figures obtained from one million T cells, were considered underestimates.

The sequenced sample consisted of blood. The chain has TRBV4-1 and TRBJ1-5, with 9 bases aligning to TRBD1. This TCR derives from a middle-aged woman in good health. CDR3 sequence (DNA): TGCGCCAGCAGCCAAGTGGACAGGGGAATTCAGCCCCAGCATTTT. It yields the protein CASSQVDRGIQPQHF.